The 27 T cell receptor beta chains given below trace back to one sample, sequenced in a study of CD8 T cells in ankylosing spondylitis. MiXCR was run by TCRdb on the 5' RACE reads, yielding one entry per CDR3 protein. The table records about 230,000 distinct CDR3 sequences, 8% to 10% of them present only once. Sequences were obtained from blood, either unsorted or a sorted T cell fraction (not recorded which). The source of these receptors is a female donor with ankylosing spondylitis or in good health (not recorded which).

This clonotype was counted many times. This chain joins TRBV28 and TRBJ1-3; D gene uncertain. This CDR3 contains 14 residues. The germline V and J ends were trimmed by 5 bases and 0 bases, with 8 bases remaining between them. Germline CDR1 reads MDHEN; CDR2 reads SYDVKM. The CDR3 protein is CASSQRYSGNTIYF. CDR3 bases: TGTGCCAGCAGTCAACGGTACTCTGGAAACACCATATATTTT.

There are many counts of this clonotype. In nucleotides, the CDR3 is TGCAGTGCCAGGGCAGCAGGGAACTATGGCTACACCTTC. It yields the protein CSARAAGNYGYTF. The chain combines TRBV20-1 with TRBJ1-2; weak D call: TRBD1 (5 bases). There are 13 residues in the CDR3. Trimming removed 6 bases at V and 2 bases at J, with 13 bases between. The germline gives CDR1 DFQATT, CDR2 SNEGSKA (reference sequence).

In its sample, this clonotype was seen many times. This chain uses TRBV3-1 with TRBJ2-2, with D perhaps matching TRBD1 (6 bases). This CDR3 contains 13 residues. Trimming took off 2 bases at V and 6 bases at J, with 7 bases between the two ends. The germline CDR1 and CDR2 sequences are LGHDT and YNNKEL (reference sequence). The CDR3 DNA reads as TGTGCCAGCAGCCAAAACAGGGCCGGGGAGCTGTTTTTT. Encoded protein: CASSQNRAGELFF.

This clonotype was counted at least ten times. The chain joins TRBV5-6 to TRBJ2-3; D is undetermined. The CDR3 consists of 15 residues. V was trimmed by 1 base and J by 2 bases, leaving 11 bases between them. From germline, CDR1 is SGHDT and CDR2 YYEEEE. The CDR3, as DNA: TGTGCCAGCAGCTTGCACCGAACCTACACAGATACGCAGTATTTT. It translates to CASSLHRTYTDTQYF.

This clonotype was seen repeatedly, ten times or more. The chain has TRBV7-8 and TRBJ2-1; 7 bases map to TRBD2. Germline assignment: CDR1 SGHVS and CDR2 FQNEAQ. There are 13 residues in the CDR3. Losses at the gene ends were 3 bases for V and 8 bases for J; bases not matched to a gene: 4. CDR3 in amino acids: CASSFASGDEQFF. The CDR3, as DNA: TGTGCCAGCAGCTTCGCTAGCGGTGATGAGCAGTTCTTC.

This clonotype has only a few counts. The rearrangement links TRBV7-6 to TRBJ1-4; D possibly corresponds to TRBD1 (5 bases). V lost 2 bases to trimming and J lost 0 bases, with 10 bases between them. This CDR3 comprises 16 residues. Germline loops: CDR1 SGHVS, CDR2 FNYEAQ. The CDR3 DNA reads as TGTGCCAGCAGCTTATCCGGGACCGCAACTAATGAAAAACTGTTTTTT. Protein product: CASSLSGTATNEKLFF.

In its sample, this clonotype was seen many times. The chain recombines TRBV6-4 with TRBJ2-2; D is ambiguous. There are 13 residues in the CDR3. Per germline, CDR1 MRHNA and CDR2 SNTAGT. V was shortened by 1 base and J by 4 bases, with 4 bases between the two germline ends. CDR3 DNA sequence: TGTGCCAGCAGTGACTGGTCCACCGGGGAGCTGTTTTTT. Translation gives CASSDWSTGELFF.

This clonotype appeared many times. The rearrangement links TRBV20-1 to TRBJ2-7; no clear D. V lost 0 bases and J lost 5, with 8 bases in between. CDR1 is DFQATT and CDR2 is SNEGSKA in the germline V gene (reference sequence). The CDR3 loop spans 12 amino acids. Here the CDR3 DNA reads TGCAGTGCTAGAGATGAGTGGGACGAGCAGTACTTC. It codes for CSARDEWDEQYF.

This clonotype was seen a handful of times. Germline and junction disagree at one end, which may indicate a read error. This chain connects TRBV3-1 to TRBJ2-1, with 7 bases that match TRBD2. CDR3 length: 18 amino acids. Germline CDR1 is LGHDT and CDR2 is YNNKEL (reference sequence). CDR3 nucleotides: TGTACCAGCAGTTCAGGACTAGAGCGGGGCATTTCCTACAATGAGCAGTTCTTC. Translation gives CTSSSGLERGISYNEQFF.

This clonotype showed up many times. This CDR3 reads CASSATKPTYNEQFF. The CDR3 region has the DNA TGTGCCAGCAGTGCAACGAAGCCCACCTACAATGAGCAGTTCTTC. The chain links TRBV12-3 or TRBV12-4 to TRBJ2-1; no firm D call. This CDR3 is built from 15 residues. V lost 5 bases, J lost 2 bases, and 13 bases lay in between.

This clonotype showed up many times. The genes are TRBV28 and TRBJ2-1; D is uncertain. Trimming shortened V by 4 bases and J by 10 bases, and 8 bases separated the two germline ends. The CDR3 sequence is 11 residues long. Germline V lookup: CDR1 MDHEN, CDR2 SYDVKM. CDR3 DNA sequence: TGTGCCAGCAGTTCGAGGTGGGAGCAGTTCTTC. Translating it yields CASSSRWEQFF.

This sequence joins TRBV27 and TRBJ1-6; TRBD1 is a possible D gene (6 bases). Trimming removed 7 bases from V and 8 bases from J, with 15 bases in between. Looked up from germline, CDR1 is MNHEY and CDR2 is SMNVEV (reference sequence). This CDR3 region has 14 residues. The CDR3 DNA follows: TGTGCCAGCAACCCACAGGGATCTTATTCACCCCTCCACTTT. Protein product: CASNPQGSYSPLHF.

This clonotype was found many times. The rearrangement links TRBV6-1 to TRBJ2-3, with D perhaps TRBD2 (5 bases). Trimming left V 6 bases short and J 0 bases short, with 10 bases between. CDR1 is MNHNS and CDR2 is SASEGT in the germline V gene. The CDR3 contains 14 residues. Here the CDR3 reads CASRREFSTDTQYF. The CDR3 region has the DNA TGTGCCAGCAGGAGGGAGTTTAGCACAGATACGCAGTATTTT.

This clonotype was seen a few times. The rearrangement links TRBV6-2 or TRBV6-3 to TRBJ2-7; D might be TRBD2 (5 bases). V lost 2 bases, J lost 0 bases, and 11 bases lay in between. The CDR3 has 15 amino acids. CDR1 and CDR2 (germline): MNHEY, SVGEGT. Here the CDR3 reads CASSYEGFSSYEQYF. As DNA, the CDR3 is TGTGCCAGCAGTTACGAGGGCTTTAGCTCCTACGAGCAGTACTTC.

This clonotype was observed many times. V usage is TRBV7-6 and J usage is TRBJ2-7, with 7 bases fitting TRBD2. Losses at the gene ends were 5 bases for V and 4 bases for J; bases not matched to a gene: 5. Germline CDR1 is SGHVS and CDR2 is FNYEAQ. CDR3 size: 13 residues. CDR3 DNA sequence: TGTGCCAGCAGCAGGGGACTAAAGTACGAGCAGTACTTC. It encodes CASSRGLKYEQYF.

The sample holds a few counts of this clonotype. The chain is built from TRBV7-8 and TRBJ2-7; TRBD1 matches 9 bases. The germline gives CDR1 SGHVS, CDR2 FQNEAQ. The length of the CDR3 is 13 residues. The V segment lost 7 bases and the J segment 7 bases; nucleotides outside the gene matches: 8. The CDR3 loop is CASTGQGLWEQYF. In DNA, the CDR3 is TGTGCCAGCACGGGACAGGGTTTATGGGAGCAGTACTTC.

This clonotype was observed at least ten times. The chain links TRBV10-3 to TRBJ2-2; D is perhaps TRBD2 (6 bases). This CDR3 region has 15 residues. Trimming pared 3 bases from V and 0 bases from J, leaving 8 bases between. Germline V lookup: CDR1 ENHRY, CDR2 SYGVKD. The CDR3 loop reads CAISDAGSNTGELFF. The CDR3 nucleotides are TGTGCCATCAGTGACGCGGGATCGAACACCGGGGAGCTGTTTTTT.

This clonotype was counted many times. Here the CDR3 reads CSVGLGTGELFF. The CDR3 nucleotides are TGCAGCGTTGGGCTCGGGACCGGGGAGCTGTTTTTT. The V and J genes are TRBV29-1 and TRBJ2-2; D uncertain. The CDR3 has 12 amino acids. The V gene's germline CDR1 is SQVTM and CDR2 ANQGSEA. V shed 4 bases and J shed 5 bases, with 8 bases lying between them.

A note on this clonotype: A read error may explain this, as a much larger clone is one base away. The chain joins TRBV4-2 to TRBJ2-1; D is ambiguous. CDR3 length: 15 amino acids. Trimming left V 10 bases short and J 0 bases short, with 16 bases between. Germline V gives CDR1 LGHNA, CDR2 YNFKEQ. CDR3 DNA sequence: TGTGCCATCGGCCCCGAAAGGGACTCCTACAATGAGCAGTTCTTC. Its translation is CAIGPERDSYNEQFF.

The genes are TRBV7-2 and TRBJ1-1; weak D call: TRBD1 (6 bases). The V gene lost 1 base and the J gene lost 7 bases, with 13 bases spanning the gap. Germline V gene lookup returns CDR1 SGHTA and CDR2 FQGNSA. There are 14 residues in the CDR3. The CDR3 region is CASSLVGGRNEAFF. The CDR3 bases are TGTGCCAGCAGCTTAGTCGGGGGGCGGAATGAAGCTTTCTTT.

This clonotype was seen many times. CDR3: CASSFGGGGRDEQFF. CDR3 coding DNA: TGTGCCAGCAGTTTCGGCGGAGGCGGCAGAGATGAGCAGTTCTTC. The J gene is TRBJ2-1, the V gene TRBV12-3 or TRBV12-4, with D perhaps matching TRBD2 (5 bases). V was pared by 3 bases and J by 8 bases, with 17 bases between. This CDR3 has 15 amino acids.

About this clonotype itself: A read error may explain this, as a much larger clone is one base away. The chain recombines TRBV10-2 with TRBJ2-2; 8 nucleotides line up with TRBD2. The germline CDR1 and CDR2 sequences are WSHSY and SAAADI. The V gene end was trimmed by 3 bases and the J gene end by 7 bases; junction bases not matched to a gene: 7. The CDR3 is 15 residues long. Written as DNA, the CDR3 is TGCGCCAGCAGTGAAGCCCTCGGGGGGGTCGGGGAGCTGTTTTTT. Translation: CASSEALGGVGELFF.

The table lists this clonotype with many counts. The chain combines TRBV5-1 with TRBJ2-5, with TRBD2 matching over 10 bases. The CDR3 loop spans 17 amino acids. V was clipped by 0 bases and J by 5 bases; unmatched bases: 10. CDR1 and CDR2 from the germline V gene are SGHRS and YFSETQ. Written as DNA, the CDR3 is TGCGCCAGCAGCTTGGAGGCTAGCGGGAGACTCGGGGAGACCCAGTACTTC. Protein sequence: CASSLEASGRLGETQYF.

This clonotype was counted ten times or more. The chain joins TRBV25-1 to TRBJ1-3; D remains ambiguous. The germline gives CDR1 MGHDK, CDR2 SYGVNS. V lost 3 bases and J 7 bases, leaving 10 bases between the germline ends. The CDR3 contains 13 residues. This chain's CDR3 is CASSEGLGNTIYF. DNA for the CDR3: TGTGCCAGCAGTGAGGGCCTTGGGAACACCATATATTTT.

This clonotype has a count of ten or more. This sequence joins TRBV6-5 and TRBJ1-2, with a possible D match to TRBD1 (6 bases). The V and J ends lost 2 bases and 8 bases respectively, with 18 bases between them. Germline values: CDR1 MNHEY, CDR2 SVGAGI. The CDR3 consists of 15 residues. The CDR3 loop is CASSYTGLLEAGYTF. CDR3 in DNA: TGTGCCAGCAGTTACACAGGGCTCCTCGAGGCAGGCTACACCTTC.

The table lists this clonotype with many counts. This rearrangement joins TRBV29-1 to TRBJ2-5; D is ambiguous. V gave up 4 bases and J gave up 0 bases, with 6 bases separating them. Per germline, CDR1 SQVTM and CDR2 ANQGSEA. This CDR3 is 12 amino acids long. CDR3 amino acids: CSVVGNQETQYF. The CDR3 coding sequence is TGCAGCGTTGTTGGCAACCAAGAGACCCAGTACTTC.

There are many counts of this clonotype. The gene calls are TRBV29-1 and TRBJ1-3; D is unclear. With 7 bases removed from V and 3 bases from J, the gap between germline ends came to 7 bases. The CDR3 spans 11 residues. Germline CDR1 SQVTM, CDR2 ANQGSEA. CDR3: CSAMSGNTIYF. The CDR3 DNA is TGCAGCGCTATGAGTGGAAACACCATATATTTT.